This T cell receptor beta chain emerged from a study of blood T cell repertoires in COVID-19. Study context: Samples came from the United States, Italy and Spain, spanning acute and convalescent COVID-19. T cells, B-cell-depleted T cells, or PBMCs provided the cDNA or gDNA that served as material.

Study processing details: Reference gene primer amplification in the assay estimated nucleated cell counts. Here immunoSEQ multiplex PCR was the method, and the copy in TCRdb shows in-frame clones only, minus some. D and trimming come from the DNA, and the V and J calls and clone size come from that table. Of 62,000 or so clones in the sample, around 76% were seen once. Per the germline V gene, CDR1 is LGHNA and CDR2 is YSLEER. The CDR3 covers 15 residues. Trimming removed 0 bases at V and 5 bases at J, with 13 bases between. Sequenced input: peripheral blood. The genes are TRBV4-3 and TRBJ1-1; D is perhaps TRBD1 (5 bases). The TCR comes from a human donor in a cohort sampled during active COVID-19. The CDR3 sequence is CASSQDSRGRTEAFF. For the CDR3, the DNA is TGCGCCAGCAGCCAAGATTCGCGGGGCCGGACTGAAGCTTTCTTT.